This is a list of T cell receptor beta chains from one sample in a study of cytomegalovirus exposure and HLA in healthy donors. Data came from immunoSEQ multiplex PCR; TCRdb stores just in-frame clones and leaves some out. The sample comprises around 130,000 clones, 73% of which are singletons, and less than 2.5% rests with the top ten. The source material was PBMCs. Receptor source: a middle-aged woman in good health and CMV-seropositive. The CDR3 runs from the conserved cysteine through the conserved F or W.

v_call,j_call,cdr3_length,cdr3_aa
TRBV7-2,TRBJ1-1,13,CASSLRDRTEAFF
TRBV6-1,TRBJ2-1,17,CASSVTWPGGPKYEQFF
TRBV30,TRBJ1-2,13,CAWRNRANYGYTF
TRBV5-1,TRBJ2-3,14,CASSSRTSLDTQYF
TRBV30,TRBJ1-1,16,CAWRGIGTPMNTEAFF
TRBV19,TRBJ2-1,14,CASSMTDRVNEQFF
TRBV10-3,TRBJ2-4,17,CAISESTDSLAKNIQYF
TRBV4-2,TRBJ2-1,14,CASSLPSGNNEQFF
TRBV9,TRBJ1-1,15,CASSKLSGMNTEAFF
TRBV9,TRBJ1-2,15,CASSVDGTGLRGYTF
TRBV7-8,TRBJ2-1,13,CASSPGSYNEQFF
TRBV7-8,TRBJ2-7,13,CASSVDRLREQYF
TRBV7-3,TRBJ1-1,16,CASSPRGGALGTEAFF
TRBV28,TRBJ2-2,15,CASSRLIPSTGELFF
TRBV27,TRBJ2-1,14,CSSGGLSSYNEQFF
TRBV30,TRBJ1-4,13,CAWSEGLNEKLFF